A selection of T cell receptor beta chains follows, all from one sample in a study of blood T cell repertoires in COVID-19. Measured with immunoSEQ multiplex PCR; TCRdb has only the in-frame clones, and not every one. The repertoire holds 150,000 to 200,000 clones, with 80% to 90% as singletons. Material for sequencing was peripheral blood. Source of these receptors: a woman of 80 years or more with COVID-19, enrolled during active disease. Each CDR3 is given without its conserved first and last residue.

len,v_gene,j_gene,CDR3aa
12,TRBV7-2,TRBJ2-7,ASSLAGGGYEQY
11,TRBV6-2/TRBV6-3,TRBJ1-3,ASSLSAGNTIY
13,TRBV6-5,TRBJ2-5,ASSRGGSFGGTQY
13,TRBV5-1,TRBJ2-1,ASSHNGKGFDEQF
11,TRBV29-1,TRBJ1-1,SVEVDRETEAF
13,TRBV27,TRBJ2-3,ASSPRAGYTDTQY
13,TRBV28,TRBJ1-5,ASRKTGGVNQPQH
13,TRBV19,TRBJ1-3,ASSSTGGSGNTIY
12,TRBV6-5,TRBJ2-7,ASSNGGLGYEQY
14,TRBV7-9,TRBJ2-1,ASSFGTRSSYNEQF
12,TRBV6-5,TRBJ2-3,ASSLLVGTDTQY
9,TRBV18,TRBJ2-7,ASGVGYEQY
13,TRBV7-3,TRBJ1-3,ASSLMSGTGNTIY
13,TRBV6-4,TRBJ2-1,ASSALGGGAHEQF
13,TRBV11-2,TRBJ1-3,ASSRGQALRNTIY
13,TRBV4-2,TRBJ2-7,ASSLLGGRGDEQY
11,TRBV29-1,TRBJ1-2,SVAGLTNYGYT
12,TRBV2,TRBJ2-7,ASSTAGIEYEQY
9,TRBV2,TRBJ1-6,ASSVGSPLH
14,TRBV28,TRBJ2-7,ADRQRGWTGDHEQY
11,TRBV5-1,TRBJ2-5,ASSLAGAETQY
15,TRBV28,TRBJ2-7,ASSHFGTSGRTYEQY
10,TRBV2,TRBJ1-1,ASSVQFTEAF
15,TRBV19,TRBJ2-2,ASSPWDRKGVAGELF
12,TRBV5-5,TRBJ1-4,ASSLGLLGEKLF
10,TRBV12-3/TRBV12-4,TRBJ1-5,ASSLPSQPQH